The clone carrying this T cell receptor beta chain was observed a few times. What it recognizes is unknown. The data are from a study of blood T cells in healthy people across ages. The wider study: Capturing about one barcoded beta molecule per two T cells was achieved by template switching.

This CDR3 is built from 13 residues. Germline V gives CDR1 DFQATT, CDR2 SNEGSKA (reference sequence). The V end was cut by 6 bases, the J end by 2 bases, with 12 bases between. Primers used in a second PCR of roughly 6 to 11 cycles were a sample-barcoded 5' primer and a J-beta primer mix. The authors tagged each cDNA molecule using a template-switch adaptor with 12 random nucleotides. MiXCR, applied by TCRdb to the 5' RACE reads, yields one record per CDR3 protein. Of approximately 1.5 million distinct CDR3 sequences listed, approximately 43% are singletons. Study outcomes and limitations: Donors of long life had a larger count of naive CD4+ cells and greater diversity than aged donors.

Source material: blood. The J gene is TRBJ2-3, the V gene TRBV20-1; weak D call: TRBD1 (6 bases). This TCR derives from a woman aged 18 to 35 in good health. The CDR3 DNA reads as TGCAGTGCAACCCGGACAGACACAGATACGCAGTATTTT. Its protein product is CSATRTDTDTQYF.